Below, 12 T cell receptor beta chains from the same sample are listed, as sequenced in a study of human T cells and chemical hapten exposure. Time point noted: patch test 2, 6 weeks after DPC sensitization. Described treatment: therapeutic diphenylcyclopropenone sensitization with weekly scalp DPC. TCRdb fed the RACE reads into MiXCR, producing one record per CDR3 protein. Of just over 350,000 distinct CDR3 sequences detected, roughly 6% appear once; the ten largest clones hold roughly 5.4%. The specimen was whole blood, collected in connection with sensitization to the hapten diphenylcyclopropenone (DPC). The receptor source for this set is a young woman with alopecia areata. Some clones in this sample may be carry-over from other donors' samples.

This clonotype was recorded a few times. The rearrangement uses TRBV5-1 and TRBJ2-3, with a possible D match to TRBD2 (6 bases). This CDR3 comprises 16 residues. Germline assignment: CDR1 SGHRS and CDR2 YFSETQ. V gave up 4 bases and J gave up 1 base, with 16 bases separating them. The CDR3 loop is CASSREPGLGTDTQYF. In nucleotides, the CDR3 is TGCGCCAGCAGCAGGGAACCGGGACTTGGCACAGATACGCAGTATTTT.

The CDR3 region has the DNA TGCGCCAGCAGCTTGTCGGGTCGCACAAAACCCCTGAACACTGAAGCTTTCTTT. Amino acid sequence: CASSLSGRTKPLNTEAFF. The chain recombines TRBV5-1 with TRBJ1-1; no reliable D call. Deletions cut 1 base from V and 0 bases from J, with 19 bases between. CDR3 size: 18 residues. Germline V gives CDR1 SGHRS, CDR2 YFSETQ.

This clonotype was picked up many times. The chain employs TRBV28 and TRBJ1-5; perhaps TRBD1 as D (5 bases). The V end was cut by 2 bases, the J end by 5 bases, with 10 bases between. The CDR3 contains 14 residues. Germline assignment: CDR1 MDHEN and CDR2 SYDVKM. CDR3 in DNA: TGTGCCAGCAGTTTAAGCCAGGGCGATCAGCCCCAGCATTTT. Its translation: CASSLSQGDQPQHF.

The chain uses TRBV18 and TRBJ1-1, with D unresolved. Germline V gene sequence: CDR1 KGHSH, CDR2 LQKENI. The germline V and J ends were trimmed by 0 bases and 0 bases, with 8 bases remaining between them. The length of the CDR3 is 15 residues. The CDR3 is CASSPPERMNTEAFF. The CDR3 nucleotides are TGTGCCAGCTCACCACCGGAGAGGATGAACACTGAAGCTTTCTTT.

This clonotype appeared many times. The chain links TRBV5-1 to TRBJ2-3; TRBD2 matches 9 bases. J gave up 2 bases and V 4 bases, and 5 bases lay outside the gene matches. Germline assignment: CDR1 SGHRS and CDR2 YFSETQ. This CDR3 has 15 amino acids. For the CDR3, the DNA is TGCGCCAGCAGCCGTAGCGGGGGCATCACAGATACGCAGTATTTT. This translates into CASSRSGGITDTQYF.

This clonotype was detected a few times. This sequence joins TRBV12-3 or TRBV12-4 and TRBJ1-2; D is perhaps TRBD1 (6 bases). The CDR3 is made up of 13 amino acids. V dropped 8 bases and J dropped 2 bases, with 12 bases sitting between them. CDR3 sequence reads: CASGLRGNYGYTF. The CDR3 DNA follows: TGTGCCAGCGGGTTGAGGGGGAACTATGGCTACACCTTC.

This clonotype turned up a few times. The junction shows a germline mismatch at one end, possibly a read error. The V and J genes are TRBV3-1 and TRBJ2-1, with 8 bases fitting TRBD2. The CDR3 sequence is 14 residues long. Per the germline V gene, CDR1 is LGHDT and CDR2 is YNNKEL (reference sequence). The CDR3 loop is CASSKDQTSGPQFF. CDR3 nucleotide sequence: TGTGCCAGCAGCAAAGACCAAACTAGCGGACCGCAGTTCTTC.

V usage is TRBV11-2 and J usage is TRBJ2-3, with 11 bases matching TRBD2. Germline V gene sequence: CDR1 SGHAT, CDR2 FQNNGV. The CDR3 length is 14 residues. V dropped 8 bases and J dropped 2; count of bases not matched to a gene: 3. The CDR3 sequence is CASALAGATDTQYF. CDR3 bases: TGTGCCAGCGCACTAGCGGGGGCCACAGATACGCAGTATTTT.

Details on this clonotype: The likely explanation is a read error, given a far larger clone one base away. The chain links TRBV5-4 to TRBJ2-6; the D is unclear. Germline CDR1 reads SGHNT; CDR2 reads YYREEE (reference sequence). V gave up 2 bases and J gave up 3 bases, with 3 bases separating them. The CDR3 contains 13 residues. Written as DNA, the CDR3 is TGTGCCAGCAGCTTTATTGGGGCCAACGTCCTGACTTTC. This gives the protein CASSFIGANVLTF.

This clonotype was found many times. The CDR3 nucleotides are TGTGCCAGCCGAACAGAACAGGGAAGAGGGACTGAAGCTTTCTTT. It translates to CASRTEQGRGTEAFF. This chain uses TRBV6-5 with TRBJ1-1; TRBD1 is a possible D gene (6 bases). This CDR3 is 15 amino acids long. Germline assignment: CDR1 MNHEY and CDR2 SVGAGI. Trimming stripped 8 bases from V and 5 bases from J, with 21 bases between.

This clonotype was found a few times. V usage is TRBV2 and J usage is TRBJ2-5, with a tentative D call TRBD1 (5 bases). Trimming removed 7 bases at V and 0 bases at J, with 15 bases between. Germline V gene data show CDR1 as SNHLY and CDR2 as FYNNEI. The CDR3 consists of 15 residues. The CDR3 sequence is CASTLDTGYQETQYF. CDR3 DNA: TGTGCCAGCACCCTGGACACTGGGTACCAAGAGACCCAGTACTTC.

In this sample, this clonotype turned up a few times. The V and J genes are TRBV9 and TRBJ2-7, with 12 bases identical to TRBD1. Germline V gene lookup returns CDR1 SGDLS and CDR2 YYNGEE. The CDR3 covers 15 residues. Losses at the gene ends were 4 bases for V and 1 base for J; bases not matched to a gene: 3. The CDR3 region has the DNA TGTGCCAGCAGCCTGGGACAGGGGGCTTCCTACGAGCAGTACTTC. This codes for CASSLGQGASYEQYF. Complete variable domain (other parts from reference TRBV9 and TRBJ2-7): DSGVTQTPKHLITATGQRVTLRCSPRSGDLSVYWYQQSLDQGLQFLIQYYNGEERAKGNILERFSAQQFPDLHSELNLSSLELGDSALYFCASSLGQGASYEQYFGPGTRLTVT.